This T cell receptor (beta chain) was recorded in a study of cytomegalovirus exposure and HLA in healthy donors. Whole-study findings and limits: As a later analysis revealed, most CMV-associated TCR beta chains appeared HLA-restricted. Published work reported that the classifier diagnosed cytomegalovirus status with high specificity and sensitivity. In an earlier analysis, in fewer than 700 donors, most V segments appeared productive either ~87% or ~30% of the time. Analyses of presence/absence relied on an assumption of roughly uniform sequencing depth across donors.

With regard to this clone: The antigen is not known.

J was trimmed by 1 base and V by 5 bases; bases with no gene match: 7. The CDR3 has 14 amino acids. Per germline, CDR1 SQVTM and CDR2 ANQGSEA. Amplification used 60 Vbeta primers and 13 Jbeta primers. Method: immunoSEQ multiplex PCR; TCRdb's copy keeps in-frame clones and lacks some. The sample carries about 190,000 clones, 81% recorded once. The sample consisted of PBMCs. J is TRBJ1-2 and V is TRBV29-1; the match to TRBD1 covers 7 bases. This clonotype originated in a man aged 45-65 years in good health and CMV-seronegative. CDR3 DNA: TGCAGCGTTCTCACGACAGGGTTTAACTATGGCTACACCTTC. Translating gives CSVLTTGFNYGYTF.